The text below deals with one T cell receptor beta chain. Germline CDR1 is MNHEY and CDR2 is SMNVEV (reference sequence). V lost 5 bases, J lost 0 bases, and 16 bases lay in between. The CDR3 covers 16 residues. TCRdb keeps only in-frame clones here, not all; method: immunoSEQ multiplex PCR. The sample records some 150,000 clones, 70% to 90% being singletons. This specimen comes from a study of blood T cell repertoires in COVID-19. As for the study in general: Italy, Spain and the United States were the sources of the convalescent and acute COVID-19 samples. T cells, B-cell-depleted T cells, or PBMCs provided the cDNA or gDNA that served as material.

This clonotype was sampled from a human donor with acute or convalescent COVID-19. The donor label of this sample is uncertain. Material: peripheral blood. This chain uses TRBV27 with TRBJ1-1; the D gene is possibly TRBD1 (5 bases). The CDR3 sequence: CASSRGFLPMNTEAFF. CDR3 nucleotides: TGTGCCAGCAGTCGGGGGTTCCTCCCCATGAACACTGAAGCTTTCTTT.